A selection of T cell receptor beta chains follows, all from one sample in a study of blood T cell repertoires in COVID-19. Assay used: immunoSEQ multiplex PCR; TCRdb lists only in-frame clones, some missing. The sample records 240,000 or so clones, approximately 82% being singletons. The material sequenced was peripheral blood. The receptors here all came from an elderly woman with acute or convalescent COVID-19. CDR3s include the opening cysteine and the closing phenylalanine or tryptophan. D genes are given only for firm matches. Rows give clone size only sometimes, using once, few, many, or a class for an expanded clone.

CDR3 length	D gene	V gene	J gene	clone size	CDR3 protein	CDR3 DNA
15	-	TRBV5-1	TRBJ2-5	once	CASSSTGTPGETQYF	TGCGCCAGCAGCTCTACAGGCACCCCTGGGGAGACCCAGTACTTC
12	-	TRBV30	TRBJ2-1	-	CAWAYSDSEQFF	TGTGCCTGGGCCTACTCCGACAGTGAGCAGTTCTTC
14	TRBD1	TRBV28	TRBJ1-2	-	CASSLWDSNYGYTF	TGTGCCAGCAGTTTGTGGGACAGTAACTATGGCTACACCTTC
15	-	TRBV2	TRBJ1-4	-	CASSRQLNQNEKLFF	TGTGCCAGCAGTCGACAGCTAAACCAGAATGAAAAACTGTTTTTT
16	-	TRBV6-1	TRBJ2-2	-	CASSDSWQGTTGELFF	TGTGCCAGCAGTGATTCTTGGCAGGGGACCACCGGGGAGCTGTTTTTT
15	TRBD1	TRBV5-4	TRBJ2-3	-	CASSLDRARADTQYF	TGTGCCAGCAGCTTAGACAGGGCCAGAGCAGATACGCAGTATTTT
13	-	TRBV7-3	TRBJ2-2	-	CASSLDFTGELFF	TGTGCCAGCAGCTTAGACTTCACCGGGGAGCTGTTTTTT
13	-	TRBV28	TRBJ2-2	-	CASTRGPTGELFF	TGTGCCAGCACTAGGGGTCCCACCGGGGAGCTGTTTTTT
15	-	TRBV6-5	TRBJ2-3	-	CASASDYPVADTQYF	TGTGCCAGCGCCTCTGACTACCCCGTGGCAGATACGCAGTATTTT
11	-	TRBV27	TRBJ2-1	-	CASSQTNEQFF	TGTGCCAGCAGCCAAACTAACGAGCAGTTCTTC
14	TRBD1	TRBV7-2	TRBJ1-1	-	CASSGQGSGTEAFF	TGTGCCAGCAGCGGACAGGGGTCCGGCACTGAAGCTTTCTTT
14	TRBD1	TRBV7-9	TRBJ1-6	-	CASSRGQDNSPLHF	TGTGCCAGCAGTCGAGGACAGGATAATTCACCCCTCCACTTT
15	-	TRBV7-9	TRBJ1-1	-	CASSQNPSRNTEAFF	TGTGCCAGCAGCCAAAACCCGAGTCGGAACACTGAAGCTTTCTTT
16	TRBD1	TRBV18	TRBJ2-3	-	CASSPIPTGGADTQYF	TGTGCCAGCTCACCCATACCGACAGGGGGCGCAGATACGCAGTATTTT
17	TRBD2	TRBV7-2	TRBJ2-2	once	CASSPRTSGIPTGELFF	TGTGCCAGCAGCCCTCGGACTAGCGGGATTCCCACCGGGGAGCTGTTTTTT
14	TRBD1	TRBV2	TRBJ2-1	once	CASRARGQFNEQFF	TGTGCCAGCAGGGCTAGGGGACAGTTCAATGAGCAGTTCTTC
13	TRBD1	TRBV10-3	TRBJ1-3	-	CAARDRAGNTIYF	TGTGCCGCCCGCGACAGGGCAGGAAACACCATATATTTT
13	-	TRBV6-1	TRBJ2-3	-	CASSEDYTDTQYF	TGTGCCAGCAGTGAAGATTACACAGATACGCAGTATTTT
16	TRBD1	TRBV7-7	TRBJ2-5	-	CASSLGNPGQQETQYF	TGTGCTAGCAGCTTGGGAAATCCGGGACAGCAAGAGACCCAGTACTTC
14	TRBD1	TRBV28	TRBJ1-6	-	CASLGPGGSSPLHF	TGTGCCAGCCTGGGACCAGGGGGGTCTTCACCCCTCCACTTT
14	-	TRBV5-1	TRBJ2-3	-	CASSRQGGTDTQYF	TGCGCCAGCAGCAGGCAGGGTGGCACAGATACGCAGTATTTT